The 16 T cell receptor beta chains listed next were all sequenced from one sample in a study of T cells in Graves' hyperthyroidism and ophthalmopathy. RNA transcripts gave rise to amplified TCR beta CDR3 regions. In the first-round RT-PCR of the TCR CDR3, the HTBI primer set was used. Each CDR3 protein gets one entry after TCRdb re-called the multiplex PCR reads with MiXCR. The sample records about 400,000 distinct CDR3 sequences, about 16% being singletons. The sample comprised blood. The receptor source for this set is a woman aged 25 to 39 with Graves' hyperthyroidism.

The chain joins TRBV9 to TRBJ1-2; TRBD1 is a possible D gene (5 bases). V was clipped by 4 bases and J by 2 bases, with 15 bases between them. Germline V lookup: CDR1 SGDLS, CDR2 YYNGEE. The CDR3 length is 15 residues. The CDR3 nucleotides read TGTGCCAGCAGCCAACACGGGGCAGGGAACTATGGCTACACCTTC. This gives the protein CASSQHGAGNYGYTF.

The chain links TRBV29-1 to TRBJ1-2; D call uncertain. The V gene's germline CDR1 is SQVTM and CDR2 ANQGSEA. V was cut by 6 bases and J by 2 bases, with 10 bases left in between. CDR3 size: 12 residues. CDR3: CSVDTVNYGYTF. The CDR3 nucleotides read TGCAGCGTGGATACGGTGAACTATGGCTACACCTTC.

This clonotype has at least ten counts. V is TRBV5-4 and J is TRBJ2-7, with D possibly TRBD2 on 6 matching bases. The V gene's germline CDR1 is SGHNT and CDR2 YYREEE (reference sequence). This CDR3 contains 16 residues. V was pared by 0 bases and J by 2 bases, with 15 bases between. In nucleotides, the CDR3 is TGTGCCAGCAGCTTGGGAGGAGGGCCAGGGACCTACGAGCAGTACTTC. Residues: CASSLGGGPGTYEQYF.

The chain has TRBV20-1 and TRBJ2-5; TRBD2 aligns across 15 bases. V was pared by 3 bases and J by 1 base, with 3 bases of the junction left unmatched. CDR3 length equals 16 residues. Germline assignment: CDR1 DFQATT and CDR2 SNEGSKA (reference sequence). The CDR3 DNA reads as TGCAGTGCTAGTAGGGGACTAGCGGGAGGCCAAGAGACCCAGTACTTC. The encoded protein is CSASRGLAGGQETQYF.

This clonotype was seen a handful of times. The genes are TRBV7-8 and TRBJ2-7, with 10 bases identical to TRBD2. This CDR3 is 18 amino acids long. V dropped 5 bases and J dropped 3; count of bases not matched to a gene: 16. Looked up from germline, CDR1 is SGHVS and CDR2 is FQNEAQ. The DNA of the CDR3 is TGTGCCAGCAGCACTGCTAGCGGGAGTCTGAGGTCCGTCTACGAGCAGTACTTC. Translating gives CASSTASGSLRSVYEQYF.

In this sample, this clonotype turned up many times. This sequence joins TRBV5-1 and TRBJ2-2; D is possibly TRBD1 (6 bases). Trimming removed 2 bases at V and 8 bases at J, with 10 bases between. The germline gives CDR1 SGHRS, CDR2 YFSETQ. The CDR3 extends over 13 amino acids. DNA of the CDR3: TGCGCCAGCAGCTTTAATGGACAGGGGGAGCTGTTTTTT. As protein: CASSFNGQGELFF.

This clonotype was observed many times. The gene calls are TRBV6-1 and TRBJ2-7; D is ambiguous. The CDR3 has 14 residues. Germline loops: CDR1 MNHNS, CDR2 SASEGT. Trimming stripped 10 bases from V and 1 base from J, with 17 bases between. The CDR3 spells CATAASGSSYEQYF. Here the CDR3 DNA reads TGTGCCACAGCCGCATCGGGCAGTTCCTACGAGCAGTACTTC.

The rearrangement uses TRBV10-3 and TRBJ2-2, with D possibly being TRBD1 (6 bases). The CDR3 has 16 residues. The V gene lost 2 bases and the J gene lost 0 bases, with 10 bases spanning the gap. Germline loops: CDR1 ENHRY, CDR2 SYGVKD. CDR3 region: CAISETGTPNTGELFF. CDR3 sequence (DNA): TGTGCCATCAGTGAGACAGGGACCCCGAACACCGGGGAGCTGTTTTTT.

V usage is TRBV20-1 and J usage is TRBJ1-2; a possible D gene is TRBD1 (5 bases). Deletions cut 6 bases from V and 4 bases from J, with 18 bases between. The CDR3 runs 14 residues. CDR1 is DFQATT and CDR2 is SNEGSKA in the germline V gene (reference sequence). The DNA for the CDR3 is TGCAGTGCCCGGCGGGGGATGGGAGGCTATGGCTACACCTTC. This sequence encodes CSARRGMGGYGYTF.

This chain's CDR3 is CASSLPRLAGANEQFF. In DNA, the CDR3 is TGCGCCAGCAGCCTCCCCCGACTAGCGGGAGCAAATGAGCAGTTCTTC. The V call is TRBV5-1, the J call TRBJ2-1; 12 bases align to TRBD2. Germline loops: CDR1 SGHRS, CDR2 YFSETQ. The V and J ends lost 4 bases and 7 bases, in that order; junction bases with no gene match: 9. The length of the CDR3 is 16 residues.

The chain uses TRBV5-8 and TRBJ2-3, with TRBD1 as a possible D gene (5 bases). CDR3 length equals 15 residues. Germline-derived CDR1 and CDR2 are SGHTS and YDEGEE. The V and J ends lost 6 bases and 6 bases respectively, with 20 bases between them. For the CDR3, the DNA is TGTGCCAGCAAATCTGGGGCCGGTTTCGCGGATACGCAGTATTTT. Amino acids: CASKSGAGFADTQYF.

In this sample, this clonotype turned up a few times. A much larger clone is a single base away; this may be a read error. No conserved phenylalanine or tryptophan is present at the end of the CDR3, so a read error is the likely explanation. The CDR3 DNA reads TGCAGTGCTAAAGAGTCAAGGGGCGGGAGATTCTACGAGCAGTACCTC. It translates to CSAKESRGGRFYEQYL. The chain uses TRBV20-1 and TRBJ2-7, with 7 bases lining up with TRBD2. The CDR3 length is 16 residues. The V gene's germline CDR1 is DFQATT and CDR2 SNEGSKA (reference sequence). V lost 4 bases and J lost 3; bases outside the gene matches: 15.

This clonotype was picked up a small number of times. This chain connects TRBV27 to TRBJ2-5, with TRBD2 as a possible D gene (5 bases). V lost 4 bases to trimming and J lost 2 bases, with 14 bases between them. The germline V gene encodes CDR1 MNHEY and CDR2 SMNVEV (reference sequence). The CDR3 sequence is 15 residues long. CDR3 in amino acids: CASSWAAGKQETQYF. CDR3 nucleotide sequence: TGTGCCAGCAGTTGGGCGGCCGGGAAGCAAGAGACCCAGTACTTC.

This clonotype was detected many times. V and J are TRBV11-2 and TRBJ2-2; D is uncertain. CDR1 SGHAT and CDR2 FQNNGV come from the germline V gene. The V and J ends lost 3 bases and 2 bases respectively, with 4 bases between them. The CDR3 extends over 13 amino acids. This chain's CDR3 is CASSLYNTGELFF. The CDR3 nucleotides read TGTGCCAGCAGCTTGTACAACACCGGGGAGCTGTTTTTT.

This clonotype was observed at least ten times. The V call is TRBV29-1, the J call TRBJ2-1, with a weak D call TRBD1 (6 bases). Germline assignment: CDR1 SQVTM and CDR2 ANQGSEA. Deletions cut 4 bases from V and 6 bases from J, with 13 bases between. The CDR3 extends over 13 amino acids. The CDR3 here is CSVGRQVVNEQFF. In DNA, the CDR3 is TGCAGCGTTGGAAGACAGGTGGTCAATGAGCAGTTCTTC.

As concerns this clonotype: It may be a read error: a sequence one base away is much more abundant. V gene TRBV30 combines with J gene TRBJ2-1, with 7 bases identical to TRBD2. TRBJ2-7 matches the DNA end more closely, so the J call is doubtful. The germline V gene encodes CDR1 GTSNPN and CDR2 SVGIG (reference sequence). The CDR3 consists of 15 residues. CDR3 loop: CAWSPSSGEGNEQYF. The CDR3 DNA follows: TGTGCCTGGAGTCCTTCTAGCGGAGAGGGTAATGAGCAGTACTTC.